This T cell receptor (beta chain) was sequenced for a study of control samples from healthy donors and cancer patients. With 5 bases removed from V and 3 bases from J, the gap between germline ends came to 14 bases. Germline loops: CDR1 SGHNT, CDR2 YENEEA. The CDR3 length is 14 residues. Method: immunoSEQ multiplex PCR; TCRdb's copy keeps in-frame clones and lacks some. Of about 150,000 clones listed, roughly 89% are singletons. Sequences were obtained from blood. This chain links TRBV11-3 with TRBJ2-7; tentative D call: TRBD1 (6 bases). This sequence originates from a man aged 25-45 years in good health. CDR3 amino acids: CASSLEGVNYEQYF. CDR3 bases: TGTGCCAGCAGCCTCGAGGGGGTAAACTACGAGCAGTACTTC.